The 30 T cell receptor beta chains below come from one sample, sequenced in a study of blood T cell repertoires in COVID-19. The data were produced by immunoSEQ multiplex PCR, yet TCRdb's version contains in-frame clones alone and is incomplete. The top ten clones hold approximately 7.2% of a sample with 280,000 or so clones, 70% to 90% of them seen once. Sequenced: peripheral blood. The receptors come from a woman aged 25 to 39 who had recovered from COVID-19.

The CDR3 bases are TGTGCCAGCAGCCTAGCGCAGGAAGGGAGTTCACCCCTCCACTTT. It yields the protein CASSLAQEGSSPLHF. J is TRBJ1-6 and V is TRBV27; no definite D call. Between the trimmed V and J ends, which lost 6 bases and 9 bases, there was a span of 18 bases. Germline V gene lookup returns CDR1 MNHEY and CDR2 SMNVEV (reference sequence). This CDR3 spans 15 amino acids.

The chain combines TRBV28 with TRBJ2-1; the D gene is possibly TRBD2 (6 bases). This CDR3 spans 13 amino acids. V was pared by 2 bases and J by 11 bases, with 13 bases between. In germline, CDR1 is MDHEN, CDR2 SYDVKM. The DNA for the CDR3 is TGTGCCAGCAGTTTAATCGTTAGCGGAAAGCAGTTCTTC. Translating it yields CASSLIVSGKQFF.

The rearrangement joins TRBV7-8 to TRBJ1-5; weak D call: TRBD1 (5 bases). Trimming stripped 3 bases from V and 4 bases from J, with 10 bases between. Germline-derived CDR1 and CDR2 are SGHVS and FQNEAQ. The CDR3 contains 14 residues. CDR3: CASSFNTGNQPQHF. CDR3 bases: TGTGCCAGCAGCTTTAATACAGGAAATCAGCCCCAGCATTTT. Full variable domain (remainder filled in from reference TRBV7-8 and TRBJ1-5): GAGVSQSPRYKVAKRGQDVALRCDPISGHVSLFWYQQALGQGPEFLTYFQNEAQLDKSGLPSDRFFAERPEGSVSTLKIQRTQQEDSAVYLCASSFNTGNQPQHFGDGTRLSIL.

The J gene is TRBJ2-2, the V gene TRBV30; TRBD2 matches 11 bases. The CDR3 loop spans 19 amino acids. Germline V gene data show CDR1 as GTSNPN and CDR2 as SVGIG (reference sequence). V shed 1 base, J shed 5 bases, and the junction held 15 bases outside the gene matches. The DNA of the CDR3 is TGTGCCTGGAGTGCCCCGGACCAGTCGGCTAGCGGGGGGACCGGGGAGCTGTTTTTT. The encoded protein is CAWSAPDQSASGGTGELFF.

J is TRBJ2-2 and V is TRBV5-1; tentative D call: TRBD2 (6 bases). This CDR3 has 16 amino acids. V was shortened by 0 bases and J by 1 base, with 10 bases between the two germline ends. CDR1 is SGHRS and CDR2 is YFSETQ in the germline V gene. In nucleotides, the CDR3 is TGCGCCAGCAGCTTGGCCGGTAGCGGGAACACCGGGGAGCTGTTTTTT. It yields the protein CASSLAGSGNTGELFF.

CDR3 bases: TGTGCCAGCAGCCAAGTCCCCCGGACAAACAATGAGCAGTTCTTC. This translates into CASSQVPRTNNEQFF. This sequence joins TRBV3-1 (or the pseudogene TRBV3-2) and TRBJ2-1; possible D gene TRBD1, 5 bases. V lost 1 base, J lost 5 bases, and 12 bases lay in between. From germline, CDR1 is LGHDT and CDR2 YNNKEL (reference sequence). CDR3 length: 15 residues.

J is TRBJ2-1 and V is TRBV11-3; TRBD2 agrees at 8 bases. Trimming took 1 base from V and 10 from J; bases not matched to a gene: 6. CDR1 is SGHNT and CDR2 is YENEEA in the germline V gene. CDR3 length: 14 residues. CDR3 DNA: TGTGCCAGCAGCTTAGCCTTGAGCGGGGGAGAGCAGTTCTTC. Its protein product is CASSLALSGGEQFF.

V usage is TRBV7-2 and J usage is TRBJ2-7, with D possibly matching TRBD1 (6 bases). V dropped 1 base and J dropped 4 bases, with 14 bases sitting between them. Germline-derived CDR1 and CDR2 are SGHTA and FQGNSA. The CDR3 is 15 amino acids. CDR3 DNA sequence: TGTGCCAGCAGCTTAGATCGGGACATCCAATACGAGCAGTACTTC. It is translated as CASSLDRDIQYEQYF.

The chain combines TRBV2 with TRBJ2-2, with a possible D match to TRBD1 (6 bases). The V end was cut by 3 bases, the J end by 4 bases, with 15 bases between. This CDR3 contains 16 residues. In germline, CDR1 is SNHLY, CDR2 FYNNEI. The CDR3 DNA is TGTGCCAGCAGTGAGTGGCAGGGGTTCGGCACCGGGGAGCTGTTTTTT. This codes for CASSEWQGFGTGELFF.

V and J are TRBV18 and TRBJ2-5; D remains ambiguous. Between the trimmed V and J ends, which lost 8 bases and 5 bases, there was a span of 15 bases. The V gene's germline CDR1 is KGHSH and CDR2 LQKENI. This CDR3 is built from 13 residues. Here the CDR3 DNA reads TGTGCCAGCAACTGGCGGATTCGGGAGACCCAGTACTTC. Translation: CASNWRIRETQYF.

The J gene is TRBJ2-1, the V gene TRBV7-3, with 9 bases matching TRBD1. Trimming at V came to 5 bases and at J to 2 bases, leaving 4 bases not matched to a gene. There are 15 residues in the CDR3. Germline lookup yields CDR1 SGHTA and CDR2 FQGTGA. CDR3 amino acids: CASSRDRETYNEQFF. Here the CDR3 DNA reads TGTGCCAGCAGCCGGGACAGGGAGACCTACAATGAGCAGTTCTTC.

The chain carries TRBV18 and TRBJ1-5; the match to TRBD1 covers 9 bases. The CDR3 sequence is 14 residues long. The germline gives CDR1 KGHSH, CDR2 LQKENI. V shed 2 bases, J shed 9 bases, and the junction held 5 bases outside the gene matches. CDR3 nucleotide sequence: TGTGCCAGCTCACCAAAGGACAGGGGAACGCCCCAGCATTTT. This translates into CASSPKDRGTPQHF.

The CDR3 DNA reads TGCGCCAGCAGCTTGGACGACGGTGAGGCATCCTACGAGCAGTACTTC. Encoded protein: CASSLDDGEASYEQYF. The genes are TRBV5-1 and TRBJ2-7; no firm D call. This CDR3 spans 16 amino acids. The germline gives CDR1 SGHRS, CDR2 YFSETQ. V gave up 0 bases and J gave up 1 base, with 14 bases separating them.

As DNA, the CDR3 is TGTGCCAGCAGTATGAGGGCCTTTCGTCTCTCTGGGGCCAACGTCCTGACTTTC. Translating it yields CASSMRAFRLSGANVLTF. This chain joins TRBV27 and TRBJ2-6; a possible D gene is TRBD2 (5 bases). V was trimmed by 5 bases and J by 0 bases, leaving 17 bases between them. There are 18 residues in the CDR3. Germline assignment: CDR1 MNHEY and CDR2 SMNVEV (reference sequence).

The V and J genes are TRBV5-1 and TRBJ1-4; 7 nucleotides line up with TRBD1. V lost 0 bases and J lost 4; bases outside the gene matches: 12. The germline V gene encodes CDR1 SGHRS and CDR2 YFSETQ. The CDR3 sequence is 18 residues long. The CDR3 spells CASSLVSPPTGDNEKLFF. The CDR3 nucleotides read TGCGCCAGCAGCTTGGTTTCCCCCCCCACAGGGGATAATGAAAAACTGTTTTTT.

V gene TRBV7-3 combines with J gene TRBJ2-7; D unresolved. Germline V gene sequence: CDR1 SGHTA, CDR2 FQGTGA. The CDR3 covers 11 residues. The V gene lost 5 bases and the J gene lost 5 bases, with 7 bases spanning the gap. As DNA, the CDR3 is TGTGCCAGCAGCCCCCGCGACGAGCAGTACTTC. Residues: CASSPRDEQYF.

V gene TRBV7-6 combines with J gene TRBJ1-3; possibly TRBD1 for D (6 bases). V gave up 4 bases and J gave up 0 bases, with 13 bases separating them. The CDR3 extends over 16 amino acids. CDR1 and CDR2 (germline): SGHVS, FNYEAQ. CDR3 DNA: TGTGCCAGCAGCTCGCTGACAGGTCTCTCTGGAAACACCATATATTTT. The encoded protein is CASSSLTGLSGNTIYF.

J is TRBJ2-3 and V is TRBV9, with 11 positions matching TRBD2. Germline CDR1 is SGDLS and CDR2 is YYNGEE. CDR3 size: 20 residues. V was pared by 1 base and J by 4 bases, with 17 bases of the junction left unmatched. CDR3 bases: TGTGCCAGCAGCGTAACCCCGGGGCTAGCGGGGGGCCGAATCCCAGATACGCAGTATTTT. Translated, it gives CASSVTPGLAGGRIPDTQYF.

This chain links TRBV3-1 (or the pseudogene TRBV3-2) with TRBJ2-7; 9 nucleotides agree with TRBD1. Losses at the gene ends were 0 bases for V and 12 bases for J; bases not matched to a gene: 3. This CDR3 has 12 residues. Looked up from germline, CDR1 is LGHDT and CDR2 is YNNKEL (reference sequence). The CDR3 coding sequence is TGTGCCAGCAGCCAAGAAACAGGGGGCCTGTACTTC. Translated, it gives CASSQETGGLYF.

V and J are TRBV12-3 or TRBV12-4 and TRBJ2-1; 7 nucleotides line up with TRBD2. Germline trimming cut 8 bases from V and 10 bases from J; bases unmatched to any gene: 8. The CDR3 loop spans 12 amino acids. CDR3 in DNA: TGTGCCAGCGTAACCTGGGGGGGAGAGCAGTTCTTC. This encodes CASVTWGGEQFF.

This clone was found a few times. CDR3 bases: TGTGCCAGCAGCTTAGCATGGGAGAATTCACCCCTCCACTTT. It translates to CASSLAWENSPLHF. V usage is TRBV7-8 and J usage is TRBJ1-6, with D unclear. Trimming pared 0 bases from V and 7 bases from J, leaving 7 bases between. This CDR3 has 14 amino acids. Germline assignment: CDR1 SGHVS and CDR2 FQNEAQ. The full variable domain, rest sourced from reference TRBV7-8 and TRBJ1-6, is GAGVSQSPRYKVAKRGQDVALRCDPISGHVSLFWYQQALGQGPEFLTYFQNEAQLDKSGLPSDRFFAERPEGSVSTLKIQRTQQEDSAVYLCASSLAWENSPLHFGNGTRLTVT.

This clone has more than one count but fewer than ten. The chain is built from TRBV5-4 and TRBJ1-3; TRBD1 agrees at 7 bases. CDR1 is SGHNT and CDR2 is YYREEE in the germline V gene (reference sequence). The CDR3 extends over 15 amino acids. V was clipped by 3 bases and J by 2 bases; unmatched bases: 5. CDR3 DNA sequence: TGTGCCAGCAGCTGGACCGGGACAGCTGGAAACACCATATATTTT. It specifies CASSWTGTAGNTIYF.

V gene TRBV5-1 combines with J gene TRBJ1-6; 8 nucleotides agree with TRBD1. The CDR3 sequence is 14 residues long. Germline V gene lookup returns CDR1 SGHRS and CDR2 YFSETQ. Trimming cost V 3 bases and J 10 bases; bases outside gene matches: 6. The CDR3, as DNA: TGCGCCAGCAGCTCAGGACAGGGTTTCTCACCCCTCCACTTT. Amino acids: CASSSGQGFSPLHF.

This chain uses TRBV13 with TRBJ2-1; the match to TRBD2 covers 10 bases. CDR1 and CDR2 (germline): PRHDT, FYEKMQ (reference sequence). This CDR3 is 16 amino acids long. The trim removed 5 bases at V and 7 bases at J, leaving 11 bases unmatched. This CDR3 is CASSPKAGGARNEQFF. CDR3 nucleotide sequence: TGTGCCAGCAGCCCCAAAGCGGGGGGGGCTAGGAATGAGCAGTTCTTC.

The gene calls are TRBV19 and TRBJ2-6; D ambiguous. There are 14 residues in the CDR3. The V gene lost 3 bases and the J gene lost 12 bases, with 15 bases spanning the gap. Per germline, CDR1 LNHDA and CDR2 SQIVND (reference sequence). CDR3 in amino acids: CASSIYPGVVVLTF. In DNA form, the CDR3 reads TGTGCCAGTAGTATTTACCCCGGAGTAGTCGTCCTGACTTTC.

The chain joins TRBV7-9 to TRBJ2-2, with 10 positions matching TRBD2. Germline V lookup: CDR1 SEHNR, CDR2 FQNEAQ (reference sequence). V was clipped by 5 bases and J by 5 bases; unmatched bases: 5. The CDR3 totals 15 residues. In DNA, the CDR3 is TGTGCCAGCAGCCCACCTAGCGGGGGAACCGGGGAGCTGTTTTTT. This gives the protein CASSPPSGGTGELFF.

The chain has TRBV7-2 and TRBJ2-3; TRBD2 is a possible D gene (7 bases). Per germline, CDR1 SGHTA and CDR2 FQGNSA. This CDR3 spans 16 amino acids. The ends were cut back, 3 bases at V and 7 bases at J, with 20 bases in the middle. The CDR3 protein is CASSFGGPLLGNTQYF. CDR3 DNA sequence: TGTGCCAGCAGCTTCGGGGGGCCCCTTTTAGGAAATACGCAGTATTTT.

The V and J genes are TRBV3-1 (or the pseudogene TRBV3-2) and TRBJ1-2, with D perhaps TRBD1 (5 bases). Germline V lookup: CDR1 LGHDT, CDR2 YNNKEL (reference sequence). Trimming left V 6 bases short and J 4 bases short, with 15 bases between. The CDR3 contains 14 residues. The CDR3 reads CASRQMGEAYGYTF. The CDR3 DNA reads TGTGCCAGCAGACAAATGGGGGAGGCCTATGGCTACACCTTC.

The chain combines TRBV6-2 or TRBV6-3 with TRBJ2-4; a possible D gene is TRBD1 (5 bases). The V end was cut by 2 bases, the J end by 0 bases, with 14 bases between. The CDR3 has 17 residues. Germline lookup yields CDR1 MNHEY and CDR2 SVGEGT. The CDR3 spells CASSYPTTDLAKNIQYF. DNA for the CDR3: TGTGCCAGCAGTTACCCCACGACAGACCTAGCCAAAAACATTCAGTACTTC.

The chain combines TRBV19 with TRBJ1-4; D is undetermined. Trimming pared 5 bases from V and 3 bases from J, leaving 22 bases between. CDR1 is LNHDA and CDR2 is SQIVND in the germline V gene (reference sequence). This CDR3 region has 18 residues. The CDR3 reads CASSLKSTSLGANEKLFF. CDR3 sequence (DNA): TGTGCCAGTAGTTTAAAATCGACAAGTCTCGGGGCTAATGAAAAACTGTTTTTT. The whole variable domain, remainder taken from reference TRBV19 and TRBJ1-4, is DGGITQSPKYLFRKEGQNVTLSCEQNLNHDAMYWYRQDPGQGLRLIYYSQIVNDFQKGDIAEGYSVSREKKESFPLTVTSAQKNPTAFYLCASSLKSTSLGANEKLFFGSGTQLSVL.